A single sample is the source of the 26 T cell receptor beta chains below, sequenced in a study of regulatory T cells in long-lasting Graves disease. Assembly of TCR beta libraries relied on iRepertoire HTBI primers together with Arm-PCR of CDR3 regions. MiXCR, applied by TCRdb to the multiplex PCR reads, yields one record per CDR3 protein. The top ten clones hold around 12% of a sample with around 460,000 distinct CDR3 sequences, roughly 23% of them seen once. Sample time point: persistent/refractory GD, antithyroid drugs over 5 years with positive TRAb. The TCR library was made from RNA that had been extracted from PBMCs in TRIzol. Specimen: peripheral blood mononuclear cells (PBMCs), collected when the disease was refractory, from a patient treated with antithyroid drugs. The receptors here all came from a female donor with Graves disease.

This clonotype was found many times. The chain employs TRBV11-2 and TRBJ2-7; D uncertain. Germline V lookup: CDR1 SGHAT, CDR2 FQNNGV. The CDR3 spans 14 residues. V was cut by 2 bases and J by 3 bases, with 11 bases left in between. The CDR3 sequence is CASSLQNFGYEQYF. Here the CDR3 DNA reads TGTGCCAGCAGCTTACAAAACTTCGGCTACGAGCAGTACTTC.

This clonotype came up a few times. The chain couples TRBV28 to TRBJ2-1; 13 bases are a match to TRBD2. J lost 8 bases, V lost 6 bases, and 10 bases had no gene match. This CDR3 has 16 residues. CDR1 and CDR2 (germline): MDHEN, SYDVKM. CDR3 sequence (DNA): TGTGCCAGCAGGGGCCAGGGGACTAGCGGGACATATGAGCAGTTCTTC. This gives the protein CASRGQGTSGTYEQFF. Supplemented by reference TRBV28 and TRBJ2-1, the full variable domain reads DVKVTQSSRYLVKRTGEKVFLECVQDMDHENMFWYRQDPGLGLRLIYFSYDVKMKEKGDIPEGYSVSREKKERFSLILESASTNQTSMYLCASRGQGTSGTYEQFFGPGTRLTVL.

This clonotype was seen only a few times. The CDR3 sequence is CASTLGQDNSPLHF. In DNA, the CDR3 is TGTGCCAGTACACTGGGACAGGACAATTCACCCCTCCACTTT. The V call is TRBV6-1, the J call TRBJ1-6; TRBD1 matches at 8 bases. The CDR3 has 14 residues. Germline V gene lookup returns CDR1 MNHNS and CDR2 SASEGT. With V trimmed by 9 bases and J by 7 bases, 8 bases remained unmatched.

This clonotype has more than one count but fewer than ten. The V and J genes are TRBV20-1 and TRBJ2-7; TRBD2 matches 7 bases. The ends lost 4 bases at V and 2 bases at J; junction bases unmatched: 11. The CDR3 sequence is 15 residues long. The germline CDR1 and CDR2 sequences are DFQATT and SNEGSKA (reference sequence). The CDR3 reads CSAKPPGLGPYEQYF. Written as DNA, the CDR3 is TGCAGTGCTAAGCCGCCAGGACTAGGACCCTACGAGCAGTACTTC.

This clonotype was seen a few times. The chain is built from TRBV12-3 or TRBV12-4 and TRBJ2-7, with 8 bases fitting TRBD2. V lost 6 bases to trimming and J lost 3 bases; unmatched junction nucleotides: 10. The CDR3 has 15 residues. The CDR3 is CASRQRGGSVYEQYF. The CDR3 coding sequence is TGTGCCAGCAGACAACGGGGGGGTTCCGTCTACGAGCAGTACTTC.

This clonotype was seen at least ten times. Here the CDR3 reads CASSREGLANTEAFF. CDR3 coding DNA: TGTGCCAGCAGCAGGGAGGGGTTGGCGAACACTGAAGCTTTCTTT. The chain carries TRBV9 and TRBJ1-1; a weak D match, TRBD1 (5 bases). There are 15 residues in the CDR3. Germline V gene data show CDR1 as SGDLS and CDR2 as YYNGEE. Trimming stripped 4 bases from V and 1 base from J, with 14 bases between.

This clonotype occurred a few times. This chain uses TRBV5-1 with TRBJ2-2, with D possibly matching TRBD2 (6 bases). The length of the CDR3 is 17 residues. The V end was cut by 2 bases, the J end by 0 bases, with 14 bases between. CDR1 and CDR2 (germline): SGHRS, YFSETQ. Here the CDR3 reads CASSFKFVAANTGELFF. Written as DNA, the CDR3 is TGCGCCAGCAGCTTTAAATTCGTAGCGGCGAACACCGGGGAGCTGTTTTTT. Complete variable domain (other parts from reference TRBV5-1 and TRBJ2-2): KAGVTQTPRYLIKTRGQQVTLSCSPISGHRSVSWYQQTPGQGLQFLFEYFSETQRNKGNFPGRFSGRQFSNSRSEMNVSTLELGDSALYLCASSFKFVAANTGELFFGEGSRLTVL.

This clonotype was picked up many times. The chain joins TRBV6-2 or TRBV6-3 to TRBJ2-7, with D possibly TRBD1 on 5 matching bases. This CDR3 is built from 14 residues. The V and J ends lost 2 bases and 2 bases respectively, with 10 bases between them. Germline CDR1 reads MNHEY; CDR2 reads SVGEGT. The CDR3 loop is CASSYGHLAYEQYF. DNA of the CDR3: TGTGCCAGCAGTTACGGACACCTAGCCTACGAGCAGTACTTC.

This clonotype came up a few times. The rearrangement links TRBV24-1 to TRBJ1-3; D not resolved. The CDR3 covers 15 residues. Per germline, CDR1 KGHDR and CDR2 SFDVKD. V was clipped by 8 bases and J by 0 bases, with 13 bases between them. CDR3 amino acids: CATTQTQRSGNTIYF. DNA of the CDR3: TGTGCCACCACCCAAACCCAGCGCTCTGGAAACACCATATATTTT.

V and J are TRBV19 and TRBJ1-1, with D possibly TRBD1 on 5 matching bases. The CDR3 consists of 13 residues. CDR1 is LNHDA, CDR2 SQIVND, per germline (reference sequence). Trimming left V 7 bases short and J 1 base short, with 10 bases between. In DNA form, the CDR3 reads TGTGCCAGTAAACACACAGGGAACACTGAAGCTTTCTTT. Encoded protein: CASKHTGNTEAFF.

In nucleotides, the CDR3 is TGTGCCAGCAGGAGGATAGGACAGGACGGCTACGAGCAGTACTTC. Translating gives CASRRIGQDGYEQYF. The chain links TRBV6-1 to TRBJ2-7; 7 bases agree with TRBD1. The germline gives CDR1 MNHNS, CDR2 SASEGT. Losses at the gene ends were 6 bases for V and 3 bases for J; bases not matched to a gene: 11. This CDR3 has 15 residues.

This clonotype was recorded at least ten times. The J gene is TRBJ2-5, the V gene TRBV11-3; D may match TRBD1 or TRBD2 (5 bases each). The CDR3 totals 16 residues. V lost 4 bases and J 2 bases, leaving 17 bases between the germline ends. Germline assignment: CDR1 SGHNT and CDR2 YENEEA. For the CDR3, the DNA is TGTGCCAGCAGCTCCCCCTTCAAGAGGGGACAAGAGACCCAGTACTTC. Residues: CASSSPFKRGQETQYF.

The sample holds a few counts of this clonotype. The J gene is TRBJ2-5, the V gene TRBV20-1; D possibly corresponds to TRBD2 (5 bases). CDR1 is DFQATT and CDR2 is SNEGSKA in the germline V gene (reference sequence). The V end lost 5 bases, the J end lost 0 bases, and 16 bases lay between the germline ends. CDR3 length equals 15 residues. CDR3 sequence: CSAGEPGWYQETQYF. CDR3 nucleotide sequence: TGCAGTGCTGGGGAGCCGGGGTGGTACCAAGAGACCCAGTACTTC.

This chain links TRBV11-3 with TRBJ2-1, with TRBD2 matching 15 bases. The CDR3 totals 20 residues. After removal of 1 base from V and 2 bases from J, the junction contained 9 bases not matched to a gene. In germline, CDR1 is SGHNT, CDR2 YENEEA. Here the CDR3 DNA reads TGTGCCAGCAGCTTAGGGGGACTAGCGGGGGGCCTCACCCCCTACAATGAGCAGTTCTTC. Translated: CASSLGGLAGGLTPYNEQFF.

In DNA, the CDR3 is TGCATTATATCAAAGGAACCGAACACTGAAGCTTTCTTT. It specifies CIISKEPNTEAFF. The chain is built from TRBV20-1 and TRBJ1-1; D ambiguous. CDR3 size: 13 residues. Germline loops: CDR1 DFQATT, CDR2 SNEGSKA (reference sequence).

This clonotype was counted between two and nine times. The rearrangement links TRBV7-2 to TRBJ2-7; 10 bases align to TRBD2. From germline, CDR1 is SGHTA and CDR2 FQGNSA. The length of the CDR3 is 15 residues. The junction had 8 bases not matched to a gene; V was cut back by 4 bases and J by 5 bases. The CDR3 DNA sequence: TGTGCCAGCAGCTCAAGCGGGGGGGCTAACAACGAGCAGTACTTC. Amino acids: CASSSSGGANNEQYF.

This clonotype was seen a few times. This chain uses TRBV7-2 with TRBJ1-2; the D gene is possibly TRBD1 (5 bases). The V gene lost 7 bases and the J gene lost 8 bases, with 20 bases spanning the gap. CDR1 and CDR2 from the germline V gene are SGHTA and FQGNSA. The CDR3 covers 14 residues. The CDR3 coding sequence is TGTGCCAGCACCCAAGGGGCAGCTCCTAGAGGCTACACCTTC. Amino acids: CASTQGAAPRGYTF.

This chain links TRBV6-1 with TRBJ2-4; D is uncertain. Trimming pared 7 bases from V and 2 bases from J, leaving 6 bases between. The CDR3 is 12 amino acids. CDR1 and CDR2 from the germline V gene are MNHNS and SASEGT. The CDR3 nucleotides are TGTGCCAGCACTCATTCCAAAAACATTCAGTACTTC. Protein sequence: CASTHSKNIQYF.

Note on this clonotype: Since a much larger clone is just one base distant, this may be a read error. The genes are TRBV11-2 and TRBJ2-4; 8 positions match TRBD2. V gave up 5 bases and J gave up 0 bases; unmatched junction bases: 6. Germline V gene sequence: CDR1 SGHAT, CDR2 FQNNGV. The CDR3 is made up of 16 amino acids. This CDR3 is CASSKSGSTAKNIQYF. The CDR3 DNA sequence: TGTGCCAGCAGCAAAAGCGGGAGTACAGCCAAAAACATTCAGTACTTC.

This chain uses TRBV6-1 with TRBJ2-5; 9 bases map to TRBD2. Germline trimming cut 10 bases from V and 5 bases from J; bases unmatched to any gene: 8. The CDR3 sequence is 13 residues long. CDR1 and CDR2 (germline): MNHNS, SASEGT. The CDR3 DNA reads TGTGCCAACAGAGGCGGGGGGGGTGAGACCCAGTACTTC. Protein sequence: CANRGGGGETQYF.

V usage is TRBV9 and J usage is TRBJ2-6; 14 positions agree with TRBD2. In germline, CDR1 is SGDLS, CDR2 YYNGEE. The CDR3 consists of 14 residues. Germline trimming cut 6 bases from V and 15 bases from J; bases unmatched to any gene: 8. CDR3 DNA sequence: TGTGCCAGCACCGTGGGGACTAGCGGGAGAAGCCTGACTTTC. Its protein is CASTVGTSGRSLTF. The full variable domain, with the rest looked up from reference TRBV9 and TRBJ2-6, is DSGVTQTPKHLITATGQRVTLRCSPRSGDLSVYWYQQSLDQGLQFLIQYYNGEERAKGNILERFSAQQFPDLHSELNLSSLELGDSALYFCASTVGTSGRSLTFGAGSRLTVL.

This clonotype was recorded at least ten times. J is TRBJ1-2 and V is TRBV28; 7 nucleotides line up with TRBD1. The J segment lost 2 bases and the V segment lost 5 bases, leaving 8 bases of the junction unmatched. The CDR3 length is 15 residues. CDR1 is MDHEN and CDR2 is SYDVKM in the germline V gene. For the CDR3, the DNA is TGTGCCAGCAGTACATTGACAGGGAGAAACTATGGCTACACCTTC. Its translation: CASSTLTGRNYGYTF.

Regarding this clonotype: It may be a read error: a sequence one base away is much more abundant. The J gene is TRBJ2-5, the V gene TRBV7-2, with D possibly TRBD2 on 5 matching bases. Trimming removed 1 base at V and 4 bases at J, with 13 bases between. Germline V gene lookup returns CDR1 SGHTA and CDR2 FQGNSA. CDR3 length: 15 residues. In DNA form, the CDR3 reads TGTGCCAGCAGCTTAGAAGCGAGGGAGATAGAGACCCAGTACTTC. This encodes CASSLEAREIETQYF.

This clonotype was found many times. The J gene is TRBJ1-1, the V gene TRBV29-1, with 8 bases fitting TRBD1. J was trimmed by 4 bases and V by 5 bases; bases with no gene match: 9. CDR1 is SQVTM, CDR2 ANQGSEA, per germline. The CDR3 runs to 14 residues. CDR3 amino acids: CSVQQSDRATEAFF. The CDR3 bases are TGCAGCGTTCAACAGTCGGACAGGGCCACTGAAGCTTTCTTT.

This clonotype was counted at least ten times. V and J are TRBV20-1 and TRBJ1-5; no clear D. Trimming shortened V by 6 bases and J by 7 bases, and 13 bases separated the two germline ends. This CDR3 spans 12 amino acids. Germline V gene data show CDR1 as DFQATT and CDR2 as SNEGSKA (reference sequence). The CDR3 loop reads CSARRRRQPQHF. CDR3 bases: TGCAGTGCAAGACGCAGGCGGCAGCCCCAGCATTTT.

This clonotype is a singleton in its sample. V is TRBV29-1 and J is TRBJ1-1, with 9 bases lining up with TRBD1. Trimming removed 6 bases from V and 1 base from J; junction bases left unmatched: 9. Germline CDR1 reads SQVTM; CDR2 reads ANQGSEA. The CDR3 runs to 15 residues. The CDR3 spells CSVLRLGQGNTEAFF. The DNA for the CDR3 is TGCAGCGTCTTAAGACTGGGACAGGGGAACACTGAAGCTTTCTTT.